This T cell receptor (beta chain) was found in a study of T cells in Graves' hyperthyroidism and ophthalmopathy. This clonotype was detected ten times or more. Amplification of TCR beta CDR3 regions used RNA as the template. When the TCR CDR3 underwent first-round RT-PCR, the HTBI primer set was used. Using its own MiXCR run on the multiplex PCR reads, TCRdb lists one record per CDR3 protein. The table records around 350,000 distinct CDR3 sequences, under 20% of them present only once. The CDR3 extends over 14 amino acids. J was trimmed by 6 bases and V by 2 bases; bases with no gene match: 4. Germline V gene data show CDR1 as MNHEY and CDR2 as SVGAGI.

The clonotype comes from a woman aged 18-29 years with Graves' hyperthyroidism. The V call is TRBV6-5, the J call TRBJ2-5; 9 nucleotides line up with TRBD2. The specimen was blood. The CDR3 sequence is CASSYGLAGKTQYF. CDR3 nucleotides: TGTGCCAGCAGTTACGGCCTAGCGGGGAAGACCCAGTACTTC.